One TCR beta chain is described in this entry. This sample was included in a study of memory CD4+ T cells and cytomegalovirus serostatus. V gave up 5 bases and J gave up 2 bases; unmatched junction bases: 8. This CDR3 region has 15 residues. Germline CDR1 is SGHKS and CDR2 is YYEKEE (reference sequence). Single viable CD3+CD4+CD8-CD45RO+ cells were sorted as the memory CD4+ T cells. The protocol was immunoSEQ multiplex PCR, while the TCRdb copy is restricted to in-frame clones and leaves out a portion. The sample has roughly 28,000 clones, 70% to 80% seen once. This chain uses TRBV5-5 with TRBJ2-7; 9 bases are shared with TRBD1. The sequence derives from an adult in good health and CMV-seronegative. The sequencing sample was made of memory CD4+ T cells from blood. CDR3 protein: CASRFLDRGAYEQYF. CDR3 nucleotides: TGTGCCAGCAGGTTCCTTGACAGGGGGGCCTACGAGCAGTACTTC.